The sequence of this TCR beta chain was determined in a study of beta chain features in type 1 diabetes. Study-wide points: All four CD4+ subsets of Type 1 diabetes patients contained TCRB CDR3s that were moderately but significantly shorter. PCR could preferentially amplify shorter templates, alike in patients and controls.

V was shortened by 2 bases and J by 2 bases, with 6 bases between the two germline ends. The CDR3 has 13 amino acids. CDR1 is SGHRS, CDR2 YFSETQ, per germline. Isolated RNA was reverse transcribed in full, so expressed TCRB transcripts were sequenced. Generated by immunoSEQ multiplex PCR, the TCRdb table keeps only in-frame clones and is missing some. The profile shows under 300,000 clones, around 20% of them singletons. This clone showed up just a few times. Its antigen is unknown. Sorting that relied on CD45RO/CCR7/CD25/CD127/CD95/CD27 yielded CD4+ naive, central memory, regulatory and stem cell-like memory cells.

The TCR sequence derives from a woman in her forties with type 1 diabetes. This sequence joins TRBV5-1 and TRBJ2-3, with unresolved D. Sequencing used naive CD4+ T cells from blood. The CDR3 reads CASSLEYTDTQYF. The CDR3 nucleotides read TGCGCCAGCAGCTTAGAGTACACAGATACGCAGTATTTT.